Listed below are T cell receptor beta chains from one sample, sequenced in a study of CD8 T cells in ankylosing spondylitis. TCRdb itself ran the 5' RACE reads through MiXCR, one entry per CDR3 protein. The data show 400,000 to 450,000 distinct CDR3 sequences, over 15% seen once. Sequenced sample: blood, either unsorted or a sorted T cell fraction (not recorded which). These TCRs come from a male donor with ankylosing spondylitis. Both conserved end residues are part of each CDR3. Clone size is not always given. Where it is, it says once, few, many or a class for expanded clones.

j_call clone_size v_call cdr3_length cdr3_aa
TRBJ1-3 NA TRBV20-1 15 CSAIMTGGSGNTIYF
TRBJ2-3 few TRBV7-2 18 CASSLVLGRASGTDTQYF
TRBJ2-5 NA TRBV5-6 13 CASSLGRTETQYF
TRBJ1-2 many TRBV12-3/TRBV12-4 14 CASSPRQGASGYTF
TRBJ2-6 few TRBV12-3/TRBV12-4 16 CASSPTEPSGANVLTF
TRBJ1-4 NA TRBV5-5 16 CASSPRPQGSNENLFF
TRBJ2-7 NA TRBV5-6 13 CASNDTVSYEQYF
TRBJ1-6 few TRBV29-1 13 CSVMTGYNSPLHF
TRBJ1-4 NA TRBV28 17 CATLPGTGSATNEKLFF
TRBJ2-3 once TRBV6-1 17 CASSDPSRDQLRDTQYF
TRBJ2-1 NA TRBV7-3 14 CASSLDPGVGEQFF
TRBJ1-1 many TRBV6-5 13 CASSYSVNTEAFF
TRBJ1-2 few TRBV19 16 CASSPQGHGGLYGYTF
TRBJ2-7 NA TRBV7-9 13 CASSFFWGDEQYF
TRBJ1-6 NA TRBV4-1 12 CASSQDELPLHF
TRBJ2-3 few TRBV5-1 16 CASSFGTSGRGNTQYF
TRBJ2-3 few TRBV10-3 14 CAIRSPAVTDTQYF
TRBJ2-7 NA TRBV5-1 14 CATSSGAYSTEQYF
TRBJ2-1 NA TRBV4-2 14 CASSQTSGINEQFF
TRBJ2-5 once TRBV20-1 13 CSAEGDRQETQYF
TRBJ2-1 NA TRBV18 14 CASSELAEYNEQFF
TRBJ1-2 NA TRBV29-1 11 CSVDPEGGYTF
TRBJ1-4 few TRBV11-2 17 CASSHQAQVLVGEKLFF
TRBJ1-5 NA TRBV6-5 16 CASSYLAGKGNQPQHF
TRBJ2-7 NA TRBV6-1 15 CASSEGTSGRDEQYF
TRBJ1-5 NA TRBV12-3/TRBV12-4 17 CAICLARTGRSNQPQHF
TRBJ2-7 many TRBV5-1 13 CASSLSSGYEQYF
TRBJ2-1 NA TRBV9 14 CASSAGTSVNEQFF
TRBJ2-1 NA TRBV7-9 14 CASIPGSSYNEQFF
TRBJ1-1 few TRBV12-3/TRBV12-4 15 CASRFNRARNTEAFF
TRBJ2-5 many TRBV7-9 10 CASSSETQYF
TRBJ1-1 NA TRBV7-8 15 CASSPTPRGNTEAFF
TRBJ2-7 many TRBV5-1 19 CASSLLSGHPQGTSYEQYF
TRBJ1-1 NA TRBV6-1 17 CASTLLASGTGNTEAFF
TRBJ1-2 NA TRBV30 12 CAWRISHYGYTF
TRBJ1-1 few TRBV3-1 13 CASSQDGWTEAFF
TRBJ2-3 few TRBV20-1 15 CSASPTSVSTDTQYF
TRBJ2-3 NA TRBV7-2 16 CASSLVRLADTDTQYF
TRBJ1-1 few TRBV30 12 CAWRDQASEAFF
TRBJ1-1 NA TRBV11-1 14 CASSPWGQEEKAFF
TRBJ2-1 NA TRBV9 15 CASSVAGTSNFEQFF